This T cell receptor beta chain came from a study of type 1 regulatory T cells. At least ten counts were recorded for this clonotype. The antigen remains undetermined. Germline V gene sequence: CDR1 SGHRS, CDR2 YFSETQ. The CDR3 sequence is 15 residues long. V trimming: 4 bases; J trimming: 4 bases; junction bases outside the gene matches: 4. TCRdb ran MiXCR on the reads and lists one entry per CDR3 protein. The table includes about 42,000 distinct CDR3 sequences, approximately 12% detected once. The V and J genes are TRBV5-1 and TRBJ2-1, with 11 bases matching TRBD2. Sequenced sample: cultured non-Tr1 T cells, either the whole culture or a sorted T cell fraction (not recorded which). This receptor was identified in a human donor in good health. Written as DNA, the CDR3 is TGCGCCAGCAGCCCTGGACTAGCGGGTTACAATGAGCAGTTCTTC. It specifies CASSPGLAGYNEQFF.